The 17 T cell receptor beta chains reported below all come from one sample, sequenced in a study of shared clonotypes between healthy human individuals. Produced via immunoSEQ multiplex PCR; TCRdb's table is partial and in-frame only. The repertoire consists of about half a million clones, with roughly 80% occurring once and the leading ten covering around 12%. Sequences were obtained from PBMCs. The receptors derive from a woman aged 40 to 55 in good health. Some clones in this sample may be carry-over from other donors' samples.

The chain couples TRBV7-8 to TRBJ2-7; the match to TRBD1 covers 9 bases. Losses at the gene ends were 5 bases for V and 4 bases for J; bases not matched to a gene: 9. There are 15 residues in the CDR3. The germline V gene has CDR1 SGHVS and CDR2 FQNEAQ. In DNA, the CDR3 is TGTGCCAGCAGCCAGGTCCCGGGACAGGGTTACGAGCAGTACTTC. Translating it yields CASSQVPGQGYEQYF.

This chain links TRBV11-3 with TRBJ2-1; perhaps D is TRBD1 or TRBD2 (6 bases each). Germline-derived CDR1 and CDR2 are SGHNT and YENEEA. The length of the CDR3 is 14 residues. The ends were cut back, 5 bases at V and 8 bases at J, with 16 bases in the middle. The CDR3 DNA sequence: TGTGCCAGCAGCCCAACAACAGGGAGGCATGAGCAGTTCTTC. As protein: CASSPTTGRHEQFF. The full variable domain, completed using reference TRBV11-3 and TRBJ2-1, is EAGVVQSPRYKIIEKKQPVAFWCNPISGHNTLYWYLQNLGQGPELLIRYENEEAVDDSQLPKDRFSAERLKGVDSTLKIQPAELGDSAVYLCASSPTTGRHEQFFGPGTRLTVL.

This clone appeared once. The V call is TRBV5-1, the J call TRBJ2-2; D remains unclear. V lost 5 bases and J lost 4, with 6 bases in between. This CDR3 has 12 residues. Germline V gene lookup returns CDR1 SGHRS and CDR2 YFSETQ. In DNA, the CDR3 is TGCGCCAGCAGTTTCCGCACCGGGGAGCTGTTTTTT. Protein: CASSFRTGELFF. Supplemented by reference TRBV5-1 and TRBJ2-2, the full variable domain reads KAGVTQTPRYLIKTRGQQVTLSCSPISGHRSVSWYQQTPGQGLQFLFEYFSETQRNKGNFPGRFSGRQFSNSRSEMNVSTLELGDSALYLCASSFRTGELFFGEGSRLTVL.

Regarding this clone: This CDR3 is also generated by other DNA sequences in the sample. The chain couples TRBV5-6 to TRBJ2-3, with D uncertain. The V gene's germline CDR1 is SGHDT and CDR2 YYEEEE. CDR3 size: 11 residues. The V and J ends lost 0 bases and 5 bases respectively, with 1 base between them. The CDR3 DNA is TGTGCCAGCAGCTTGGTAGATACGCAGTATTTT. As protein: CASSLVDTQYF.

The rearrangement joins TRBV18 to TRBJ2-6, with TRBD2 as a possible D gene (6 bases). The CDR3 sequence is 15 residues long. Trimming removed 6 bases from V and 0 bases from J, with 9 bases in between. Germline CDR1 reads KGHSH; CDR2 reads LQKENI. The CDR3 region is CASSFGGSGANVLTF. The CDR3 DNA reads TGTGCCAGCTCTTTCGGGGGCTCTGGGGCCAACGTCCTGACTTTC.

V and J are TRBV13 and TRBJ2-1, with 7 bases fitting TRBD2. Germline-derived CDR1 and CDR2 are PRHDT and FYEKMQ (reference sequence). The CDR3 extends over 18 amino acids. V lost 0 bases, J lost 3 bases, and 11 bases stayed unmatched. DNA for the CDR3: TGTGCCAGCAGCTTAGGTTGGGAGGGAGTGGGGAGCTACAATGAGCAGTTCTTC. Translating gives CASSLGWEGVGSYNEQFF. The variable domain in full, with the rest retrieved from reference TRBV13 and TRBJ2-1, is AAGVIQSPRHLIKEKRETATLKCYPIPRHDTVYWYQQGPGQDPQFLISFYEKMQSDKGSIPDRFSAQQFSDYHSELNMSSLELGDSALYFCASSLGWEGVGSYNEQFFGPGTRLTVL.

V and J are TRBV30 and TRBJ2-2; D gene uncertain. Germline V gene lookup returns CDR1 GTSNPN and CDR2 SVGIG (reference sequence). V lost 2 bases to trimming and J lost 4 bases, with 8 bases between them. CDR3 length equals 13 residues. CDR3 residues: CAWSPVSTGELFF. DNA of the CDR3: TGTGCCTGGAGTCCCGTGTCCACCGGGGAGCTGTTTTTT. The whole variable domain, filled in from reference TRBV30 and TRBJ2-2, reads SQTIHQWPATLVQPVGSPLSLECTVEGTSNPNLYWYRQAAGRGLQLLFYSVGIGQISSEVPQNLSASRPQDRQFILSSKKLLLSDSGFYLCAWSPVSTGELFFGEGSRLTVL.

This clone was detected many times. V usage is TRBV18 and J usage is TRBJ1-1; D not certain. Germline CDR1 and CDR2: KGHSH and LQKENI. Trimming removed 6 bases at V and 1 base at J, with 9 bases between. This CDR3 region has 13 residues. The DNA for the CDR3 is TGTGCCAGCTCCCTGGACGGGAACACTGAAGCTTTCTTT. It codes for CASSLDGNTEAFF.

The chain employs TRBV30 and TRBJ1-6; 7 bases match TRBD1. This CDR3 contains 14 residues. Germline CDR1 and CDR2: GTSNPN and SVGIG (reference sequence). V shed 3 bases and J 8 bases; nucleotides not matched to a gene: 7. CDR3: CAWSRQGLDSPLHF. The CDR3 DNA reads TGTGCCTGGAGCAGACAGGGTCTGGATTCACCCCTCCACTTT.

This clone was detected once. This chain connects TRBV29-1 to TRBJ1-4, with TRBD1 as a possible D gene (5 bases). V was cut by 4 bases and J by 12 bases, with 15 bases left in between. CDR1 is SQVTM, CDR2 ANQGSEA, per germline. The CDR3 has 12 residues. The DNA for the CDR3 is TGCAGCGTTGGACCCCTGGGAGGGGAACTGTTTTTT. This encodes CSVGPLGGELFF.

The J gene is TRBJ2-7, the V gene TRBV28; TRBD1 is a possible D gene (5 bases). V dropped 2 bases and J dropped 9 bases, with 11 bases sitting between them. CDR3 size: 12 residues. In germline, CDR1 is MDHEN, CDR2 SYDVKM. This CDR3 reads CASSLRPDRQYF. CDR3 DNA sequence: TGTGCCAGCAGTTTACGTCCAGACAGGCAGTACTTC.

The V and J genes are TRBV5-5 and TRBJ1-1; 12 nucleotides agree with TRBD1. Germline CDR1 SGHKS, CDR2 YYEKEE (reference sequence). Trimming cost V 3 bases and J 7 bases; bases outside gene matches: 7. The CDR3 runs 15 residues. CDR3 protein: CASSWGTGGEFEAFF. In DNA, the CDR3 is TGTGCCAGCAGCTGGGGGACAGGGGGCGAATTTGAAGCTTTCTTT.

The DNA for the CDR3 is TGTGCCAGCAGTGATACAGCCATAATGAACACTGAAGCTTTCTTT. Translation gives CASSDTAIMNTEAFF. The chain links TRBV25-1 to TRBJ1-1; D call uncertain. The germline V gene has CDR1 MGHDK and CDR2 SYGVNS. This CDR3 is built from 15 residues. Trimming shortened V by 3 bases and J by 0 bases, and 11 bases separated the two germline ends. Full variable domain (rest looked up from reference TRBV25-1 and TRBJ1-1): EADIYQTPRYLVIGTGKKITLECSQTMGHDKMYWYQQDPGMELHLIHYSYGVNSTEKGDLSSESTVSRIRTEHFPLTLESARPSHTSQYLCASSDTAIMNTEAFFGQGTRLTVV.

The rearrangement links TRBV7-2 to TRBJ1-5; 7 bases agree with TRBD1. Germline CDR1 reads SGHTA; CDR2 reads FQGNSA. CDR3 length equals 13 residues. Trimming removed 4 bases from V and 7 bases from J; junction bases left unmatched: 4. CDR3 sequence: CASSSDRVQPQHF. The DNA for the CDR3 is TGTGCCAGCAGCTCCGACAGGGTCCAGCCCCAGCATTTT.

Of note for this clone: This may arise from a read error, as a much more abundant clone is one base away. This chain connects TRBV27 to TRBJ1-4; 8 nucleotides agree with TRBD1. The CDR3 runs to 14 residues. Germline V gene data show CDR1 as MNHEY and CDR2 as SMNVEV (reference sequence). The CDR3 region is CACSSDRGLGKLFF. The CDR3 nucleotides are TGTGCCTGCAGTTCCGACAGGGGTCTCGGAAAACTGTTTTTT. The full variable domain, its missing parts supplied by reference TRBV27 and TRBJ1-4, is EAQVTQNPRYLITVTGKKLTVTCSQNMNHEYMSWYRQDPGLGLRQIYYSMNVEVTDKGDVPEGYKVSRKEKRNFPLILESPSPNQTSLYFCACSSDRGLGKLFFGSGTQLSVL.

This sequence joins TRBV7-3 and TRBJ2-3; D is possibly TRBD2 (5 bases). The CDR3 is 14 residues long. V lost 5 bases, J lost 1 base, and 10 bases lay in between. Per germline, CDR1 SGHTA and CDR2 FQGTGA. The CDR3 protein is CASSPGLRTDTQYF. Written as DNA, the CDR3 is TGTGCCAGCAGCCCAGGACTGCGCACAGATACGCAGTATTTT.

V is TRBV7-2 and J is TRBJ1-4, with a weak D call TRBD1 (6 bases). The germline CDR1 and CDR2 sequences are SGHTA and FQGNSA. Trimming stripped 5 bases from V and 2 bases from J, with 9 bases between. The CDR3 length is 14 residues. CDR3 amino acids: CASSDRSTNEKLFF. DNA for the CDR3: TGTGCCAGCAGCGACAGGTCCACTAATGAAAAACTGTTTTTT.